The 18 T cell receptor beta chains presented below share a single source sample, sequenced in a study of beta chain features in type 1 diabetes. The sequenced template was cDNA made from the entire isolated RNA. Clones were sequenced by immunoSEQ multiplex PCR, and TCRdb holds only the in-frame ones, with some missing. This table has about 330,000 clones, approximately 11% appearing once. Sequencing was carried out using naive CD4+ T cells from blood. The receptor source for this set is a woman younger than 45 in good health.

J is TRBJ2-5 and V is TRBV2; no definite D call. The CDR3 loop spans 12 amino acids. Trimming removed 6 bases from V and 5 bases from J, with 10 bases in between. CDR1 and CDR2 (germline): SNHLY, FYNNEI. This CDR3 reads CASSESYETQYF. CDR3 sequence (DNA): TGTGCCAGCAGCGAGAGTTACGAGACCCAGTACTTC.

Concerning this clone: The sample holds other DNA sequences that translate to the same CDR3. V and J are TRBV18 and TRBJ2-7; D ambiguous. Germline V lookup: CDR1 KGHSH, CDR2 LQKENI. V lost 6 bases and J lost 0, with 6 bases in between. The CDR3 has 12 residues. The CDR3 DNA sequence: TGTGCCAGCTCGCCTAGCTCCTACGAGCAGTACTTC. Translation gives CASSPSSYEQYF.

This clone turned up a few times. V gene TRBV7-9 combines with J gene TRBJ1-1; no firm D call. V dropped 6 bases and J dropped 3 bases, with 23 bases sitting between them. Germline CDR1 is SEHNR and CDR2 is FQNEAQ (reference sequence). This CDR3 has 17 residues. CDR3 sequence reads: CASRPPSRTDQDTEAFF. The CDR3 DNA follows: TGTGCCAGCAGGCCCCCCTCTCGAACTGACCAGGACACTGAAGCTTTCTTT.

The chain couples TRBV25-1 to TRBJ2-2; TRBD1 is a possible D gene (5 bases). CDR1 is MGHDK, CDR2 SYGVNS, per germline. The CDR3 is 15 residues long. Trimming removed 3 bases at V and 3 bases at J, with 11 bases between. For the CDR3, the DNA is TGTGCCAGCAGTGACCCTCAGGGTTACACCGGGGAGCTGTTTTTT. This codes for CASSDPQGYTGELFF.

The table lists this clone with a few counts. V gene TRBV6-6 combines with J gene TRBJ2-7, with 8 bases identical to TRBD1. The CDR3 has 13 amino acids. The junction had 7 bases not matched to a gene; V was cut back by 10 bases and J by 2 bases. Per the germline V gene, CDR1 is MNHNY and CDR2 is SVGAGI (reference sequence). The CDR3 nucleotides are TGTGCCACCCAGGACAGGGCCCCCTACGAGCAGTACTTC. Amino acids: CATQDRAPYEQYF.

This clone has more than one count but fewer than ten. V usage is TRBV28 and J usage is TRBJ2-2; TRBD1 aligns across 7 bases. Germline values: CDR1 MDHEN, CDR2 SYDVKM. This CDR3 comprises 14 residues. Trimming at V came to 8 bases and at J to 4 bases, leaving 7 bases not matched to a gene. CDR3 protein: CASQVPGGTGELFF. The CDR3 region has the DNA TGTGCCAGCCAAGTGCCAGGGGGCACCGGGGAGCTGTTTTTT.

This clone was counted ten times or more. The chain carries TRBV7-9 and TRBJ2-1, with 8 bases that match TRBD2. The length of the CDR3 is 11 residues. In germline, CDR1 is SEHNR, CDR2 FQNEAQ (reference sequence). With 11 bases clipped from V and 4 bases from J, the junction kept 1 base outside the gene matches. The CDR3 protein is CAASGYNEQFF. For the CDR3, the DNA is TGTGCCGCTAGCGGGTACAATGAGCAGTTCTTC.

J is TRBJ2-1 and V is TRBV10-2, with 10 bases fitting TRBD1. The CDR3 covers 15 residues. Germline CDR1 and CDR2: WSHSY and SAAADI. Trimming at V came to 1 base and at J to 7 bases, leaving 4 bases not matched to a gene. The CDR3 nucleotides are TGCGCCAGCAGTGAGTGGACAGGGGGTGGGAATGAGCAGTTCTTC. It encodes CASSEWTGGGNEQFF.

In DNA form, the CDR3 reads TGTGCCAGCAGCTCAGCCCAGGGACAGGGGAACTACGAGCAGTACTTC. Translation: CASSSAQGQGNYEQYF. The V gene is TRBV9, the J gene TRBJ2-7, with TRBD1 matching 10 bases. Germline CDR1 SGDLS, CDR2 YYNGEE. V shed 4 bases, J shed 3 bases, and the junction held 10 bases outside the gene matches. This CDR3 contains 16 residues.

The chain uses TRBV7-9 and TRBJ1-5; a weak D match, TRBD1 (6 bases). The V gene's germline CDR1 is SEHNR and CDR2 FQNEAQ (reference sequence). V shed 5 bases and J shed 6 bases, with 11 bases lying between them. This CDR3 is 13 amino acids long. The CDR3 loop reads CASSVTGIQPQHF. The CDR3 DNA reads as TGTGCCAGCAGCGTTACAGGGATTCAGCCCCAGCATTTT.

There are a few counts of this clone. This rearrangement joins TRBV18 to TRBJ2-6; unclear D gene. Germline V gene data show CDR1 as KGHSH and CDR2 as LQKENI. The CDR3 length is 14 residues. Trimming took off 5 bases at V and 0 bases at J, with 5 bases between the two ends. CDR3 bases: TGTGCCAGCTCAGCGAGCTCTGGGGCCAACGTCCTGACTTTC. Translating gives CASSASSGANVLTF.

The chain recombines TRBV11-2 with TRBJ2-5; tentative D call: TRBD2 (5 bases). There are 12 residues in the CDR3. Per germline, CDR1 SGHAT and CDR2 FQNNGV. Trimming shortened V by 5 bases and J by 5 bases, and 9 bases separated the two germline ends. The CDR3 region is CASSPGWETQYF. The CDR3 coding sequence is TGTGCCAGCAGCCCGGGGTGGGAGACCCAGTACTTC.

This clone has just a few counts. J is TRBJ2-1 and V is TRBV7-2; 11 nucleotides align to TRBD2. The length of the CDR3 is 17 residues. Germline V lookup: CDR1 SGHTA, CDR2 FQGNSA. Trimming at V came to 3 bases and at J to 3 bases, leaving 7 bases not matched to a gene. CDR3 region: CASSFRTSGLFYNEQFF. CDR3 nucleotide sequence: TGTGCCAGCAGCTTCCGGACTAGCGGGCTGTTCTACAATGAGCAGTTCTTC.

This clone was detected only a few times. V is TRBV14 and J is TRBJ2-7; 7 bases map to TRBD2. J lost 3 bases, V lost 4 bases, and 3 bases had no gene match. The CDR3 sequence is 13 residues long. CDR1 is SGHDN, CDR2 FVKESK, per germline. CDR3 nucleotides: TGTGCCAGCAGCCGAACTAGCGACTACGAGCAGTACTTC. It specifies CASSRTSDYEQYF.

This clone has just a few counts. The chain uses TRBV9 and TRBJ2-3; possibly TRBD1 for D (5 bases). Deletions cut 4 bases from V and 3 bases from J, with 9 bases between. CDR3 length equals 13 residues. From germline, CDR1 is SGDLS and CDR2 YYNGEE. DNA for the CDR3: TGTGCCAGCAGCTTCAGACAGACAGATACGCAGTATTTT. Amino acids: CASSFRQTDTQYF.

The chain employs TRBV7-2 and TRBJ1-1, with TRBD1 matching 8 bases. V gave up 5 bases and J gave up 5 bases; unmatched junction bases: 10. The CDR3 is made up of 15 amino acids. In germline, CDR1 is SGHTA, CDR2 FQGNSA. CDR3 in DNA: TGTGCCAGCAGCCTCAGGGGCAGGGGGCCGACTGAAGCTTTCTTT. It codes for CASSLRGRGPTEAFF.

The sample holds a few counts of this clone. The chain joins TRBV7-3 to TRBJ2-7; 9 nucleotides line up with TRBD2. Germline loops: CDR1 SGHTA, CDR2 FQGTGA. V dropped 5 bases and J dropped 2; count of bases not matched to a gene: 4. The CDR3 is made up of 14 amino acids. CDR3 in amino acids: CASSPGTSPYEQYF. The CDR3, as DNA: TGTGCCAGCAGCCCAGGGACTAGCCCCTACGAGCAGTACTTC.

This clone was counted only a few times. The V gene is TRBV5-6, the J gene TRBJ2-7; 11 bases map to TRBD1. The CDR3 is made up of 13 amino acids. J lost 6 bases, V lost 4 bases, and 3 bases had no gene match. Germline lookup yields CDR1 SGHDT and CDR2 YYEEEE. Written as DNA, the CDR3 is TGTGCCAGCAGCCGGGACAGGGGGTCCGAGCAGTACTTC. It translates to CASSRDRGSEQYF.